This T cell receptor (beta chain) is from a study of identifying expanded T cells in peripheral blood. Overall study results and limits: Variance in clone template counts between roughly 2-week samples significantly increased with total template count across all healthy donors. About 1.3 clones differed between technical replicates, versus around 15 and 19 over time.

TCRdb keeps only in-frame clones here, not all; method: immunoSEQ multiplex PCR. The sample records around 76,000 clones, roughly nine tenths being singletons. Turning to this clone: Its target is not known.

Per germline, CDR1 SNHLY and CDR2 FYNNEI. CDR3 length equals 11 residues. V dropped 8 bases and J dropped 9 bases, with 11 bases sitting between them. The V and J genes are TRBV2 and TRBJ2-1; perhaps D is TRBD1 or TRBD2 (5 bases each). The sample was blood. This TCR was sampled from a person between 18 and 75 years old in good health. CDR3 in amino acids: CASGTESEQFF. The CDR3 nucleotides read TGTGCCAGCGGGACGGAGAGTGAGCAGTTCTTC.